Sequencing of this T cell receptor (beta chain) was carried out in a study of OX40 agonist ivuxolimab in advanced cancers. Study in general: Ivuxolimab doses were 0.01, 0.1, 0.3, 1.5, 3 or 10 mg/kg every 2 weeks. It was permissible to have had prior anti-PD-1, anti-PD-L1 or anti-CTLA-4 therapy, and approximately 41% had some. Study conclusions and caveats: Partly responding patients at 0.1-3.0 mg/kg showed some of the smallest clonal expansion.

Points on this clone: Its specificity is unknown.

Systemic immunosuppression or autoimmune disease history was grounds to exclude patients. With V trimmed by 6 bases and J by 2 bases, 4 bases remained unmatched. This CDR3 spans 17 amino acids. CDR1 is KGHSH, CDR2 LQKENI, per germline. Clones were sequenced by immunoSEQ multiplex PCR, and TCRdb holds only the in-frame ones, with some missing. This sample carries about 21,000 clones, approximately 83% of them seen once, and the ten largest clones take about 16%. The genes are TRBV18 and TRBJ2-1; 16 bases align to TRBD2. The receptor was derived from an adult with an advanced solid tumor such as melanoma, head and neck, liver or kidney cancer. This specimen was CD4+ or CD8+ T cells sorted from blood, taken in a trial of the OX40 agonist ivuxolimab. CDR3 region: CASSKGTSGGAYNEQFF. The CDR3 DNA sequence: TGTGCCAGCTCTAAAGGGACTAGCGGGGGGGCCTACAATGAGCAGTTCTTC.